The 16 T cell receptor beta chains below were found in one sample sequenced in a study of blood T cell repertoires in COVID-19. TCRdb's table, derived via immunoSEQ multiplex PCR, lists solely in-frame clones and lacks some. Here the sample spans a few hundred thousand clones, approximately 86% being singletons. Sequenced: peripheral blood. Receptors originate from a man between 60 and 75 years old with acute or convalescent COVID-19.

The chain links TRBV12-5 to TRBJ2-1, with 7 nucleotides matching TRBD1. The CDR3 spans 14 residues. Germline lookup yields CDR1 LGHNT and CDR2 FRNRAP. The junction had 6 bases not matched to a gene; V was cut back by 7 bases and J by 3 bases. CDR3 coding DNA: TGTGCTAGTGCCACCCCAGGGGGCTACAATGAGCAGTTCTTC. Amino acids: CASATPGGYNEQFF. The whole variable domain, remainder taken from reference TRBV12-5 and TRBJ2-1, is DARVTQTPRHKVTEMGQEVTMRCQPILGHNTVFWYRQTMMQGLELLAYFRNRAPLDDSGMPKDRFSAEMPDATLATLKIQPSEPRDSAVYFCASATPGGYNEQFFGPGTRLTVL.

J is TRBJ1-2 and V is TRBV29-1; 7 nucleotides align to TRBD1. The CDR3 is made up of 15 amino acids. Germline-derived CDR1 and CDR2 are SQVTM and ANQGSEA. V was clipped by 8 bases and J by 4 bases; unmatched bases: 16. DNA of the CDR3: TGCAGCCCTAAGTGGTCAGGGGGTCTCGGCTATGGCTACACCTTC. It encodes CSPKWSGGLGYGYTF.

The J gene is TRBJ2-3, the V gene TRBV29-1; no definite D call. The CDR3 has 14 amino acids. Trimming took 7 bases from V and 0 from J, leaving 14 bases between them. Germline CDR1 SQVTM, CDR2 ANQGSEA. The CDR3 reads CSAGGWRSTDTQYF. CDR3 DNA: TGCAGCGCTGGTGGATGGCGGAGCACAGATACGCAGTATTTT.

The genes are TRBV2 and TRBJ2-1, with 10 bases that match TRBD2. Germline loops: CDR1 SNHLY, CDR2 FYNNEI. CDR3 size: 14 residues. V lost 4 bases, J lost 9 bases, and 6 bases stayed unmatched. CDR3 loop: CASSASGGAVEQFF. CDR3 DNA: TGTGCCAGCAGTGCCAGCGGGGGGGCTGTTGAGCAGTTCTTC.

This clone was detected a few times. The V gene is TRBV2, the J gene TRBJ1-6, with D possibly being TRBD1 (6 bases). This CDR3 spans 15 amino acids. Germline V CDR1 and CDR2: SNHLY, FYNNEI. V shed 0 bases and J shed 7 bases, with 10 bases lying between them. CDR3 region: CASSEAAGVNSPLHF. CDR3 nucleotide sequence: TGTGCCAGCAGTGAAGCGGCAGGGGTGAATTCACCCCTCCACTTT.

V usage is TRBV6-5 and J usage is TRBJ1-4; tentatively, D is TRBD1 (6 bases). The V end lost 5 bases, the J end lost 8 bases, and 9 bases lay between the germline ends. This CDR3 has 12 amino acids. CDR1 MNHEY and CDR2 SVGAGI come from the germline V gene. The CDR3 reads CASSPQGEKLFF. In DNA form, the CDR3 reads TGTGCCAGCAGTCCGCAGGGGGAAAAACTGTTTTTT.

The sample holds a few counts of this clone. The V call is TRBV5-4, the J call TRBJ2-7; D not certain. There are 14 residues in the CDR3. CDR1 is SGHNT and CDR2 is YYREEE in the germline V gene (reference sequence). Trimming took off 3 bases at V and 1 base at J, with 11 bases between the two ends. CDR3 in DNA: TGTGCCAGCAGCTCCCCCGCGGCTTCCTACGAGCAGTACTTC. Its translation: CASSSPAASYEQYF.

This rearrangement joins TRBV6-1 to TRBJ2-2; tentative D call: TRBD2 (6 bases). The CDR3 is 15 residues long. Germline loops: CDR1 MNHNS, CDR2 SASEGT. V was trimmed by 2 bases and J by 6 bases, leaving 13 bases between them. The CDR3 is CASSELPTGAGELFF. Here the CDR3 DNA reads TGTGCCAGCAGTGAATTGCCCACGGGGGCCGGGGAGCTGTTTTTT.

The chain couples TRBV19 to TRBJ1-6; D is possibly TRBD1 (6 bases). The CDR3 sequence is 14 residues long. Trimming removed 6 bases at V and 9 bases at J, with 15 bases between. Per germline, CDR1 LNHDA and CDR2 SQIVND (reference sequence). The CDR3 DNA reads as TGTGCCAGTAGCGAGACAGGATTGTTTTCACCCCTCCACTTT. It specifies CASSETGLFSPLHF. Variable domain in full (rest from reference TRBV19 and TRBJ1-6): DGGITQSPKYLFRKEGQNVTLSCEQNLNHDAMYWYRQDPGQGLRLIYYSQIVNDFQKGDIAEGYSVSREKKESFPLTVTSAQKNPTAFYLCASSETGLFSPLHFGNGTRLTVT.

The chain employs TRBV5-1 and TRBJ1-3, with D perhaps matching TRBD1 (6 bases). The CDR3 is made up of 17 amino acids. V lost 0 bases, J lost 2 bases, and 15 bases lay in between. Germline-derived CDR1 and CDR2 are SGHRS and YFSETQ. CDR3 amino acids: CASSLENPGGPGNTIYF. CDR3 in DNA: TGCGCCAGCAGCTTGGAAAATCCGGGGGGCCCTGGAAACACCATATATTTT.

The J gene is TRBJ1-5, the V gene TRBV27; TRBD1 might be the D (5 bases). Trimming shortened V by 5 bases and J by 6 bases, and 11 bases separated the two germline ends. Germline V CDR1 and CDR2: MNHEY, SMNVEV (reference sequence). The CDR3 runs to 13 residues. The CDR3 region is CASSRSGLQPQHF. The CDR3 DNA sequence: TGTGCCAGCAGTAGATCAGGGCTTCAGCCCCAGCATTTT.

The rearrangement joins TRBV6-1 to TRBJ2-3; D might be TRBD2 (5 bases). The CDR3 totals 16 residues. The V gene's germline CDR1 is MNHNS and CDR2 SASEGT. Trimming pared 2 bases from V and 1 base from J, leaving 13 bases between. The CDR3 sequence: CASSERLPGGTDTQYF. DNA of the CDR3: TGTGCCAGCAGTGAACGACTCCCCGGGGGCACAGATACGCAGTATTTT.

The chain employs TRBV6-2 or TRBV6-3 and TRBJ2-4, with a tentative D call TRBD1 (8 bases). Trimming stripped 6 bases from V and 7 bases from J, with 16 bases between. The germline CDR1 and CDR2 sequences are MNHEY and SVGEGT. The CDR3 runs 14 residues. The CDR3 coding sequence is TGTGCCAGCAGCCTCGGGGGGACAGGTAACATTCAGTACTTC. This sequence encodes CASSLGGTGNIQYF.

Only one count was recorded for this clone. The chain uses TRBV6-5 and TRBJ1-3, with TRBD1 as a possible D gene (5 bases). Germline loops: CDR1 MNHEY, CDR2 SVGAGI. Deletions cut 2 bases from V and 1 base from J, with 12 bases between. CDR3 length: 16 residues. The CDR3 loop reads CASSYSDSASGNTIYF. The CDR3 DNA reads TGTGCCAGCAGTTACAGTGACAGTGCTTCTGGAAACACCATATATTTT.

The chain is built from TRBV13 and TRBJ2-5; 8 bases align to TRBD1. Germline V lookup: CDR1 PRHDT, CDR2 FYEKMQ (reference sequence). CDR3 length equals 16 residues. The J segment lost 5 bases and the V segment lost 0 bases, leaving 8 bases of the junction unmatched. CDR3 DNA sequence: TGTGCCAGCAGCTTAGGGACAGGGGTCAGTCTGGAGACCCAGTACTTC. Amino acid sequence: CASSLGTGVSLETQYF.

The CDR3 region is CASSFSDPHEQYF. The DNA for the CDR3 is TGTGCCAGCAGTTTTTCAGATCCCCACGAGCAGTACTTC. The chain couples TRBV12-3 or TRBV12-4 to TRBJ2-7, with no clear D. This CDR3 region has 13 residues. V lost 3 bases and J lost 5, with 11 bases in between.